This record looks at one TCR beta chain sequence and its context. The antigen remains unidentified. The protocol was immunoSEQ multiplex PCR, while the TCRdb copy is restricted to in-frame clones and leaves out a portion. The sample lists approximately 92,000 clones, just under 85% occurring once. Documented time point: blood 4 weeks post-SBRT, at nephrectomy. The treatment denotes: 15 Gy SBRT to primary tumor, nephrectomy 4 weeks later. The germline gives CDR1 LNHDA, CDR2 SQIVND (reference sequence). There are 15 residues in the CDR3. V was clipped by 3 bases and J by 4 bases, with 12 bases between them. These data are taken from a study of radiation and T cells in renal cell carcinoma. Study-level points and caveats: From baseline, blood top tumor clonotypes peaked at 2 weeks post-radiation.

This chain joins TRBV19 and TRBJ1-4; D gene unclear. The source was blood, collected from a patient whose treatment included radiotherapy and nephrectomy. The sequence came from a man aged 50 or older with renal cell carcinoma. CDR3 in DNA: TGTGCCAGTAGTATGCCGGGCTATCTTAATGAAAAACTGTTTTTT. Translated, it gives CASSMPGYLNEKLFF.